This TCR beta chain was sequenced in a study of blood T cell repertoires in COVID-19. Produced via immunoSEQ multiplex PCR; TCRdb's table is partial and in-frame only. The data show about 350,000 clones, approximately 89% seen once. This CDR3 is built from 11 residues. The junction had 8 bases not matched to a gene; V was cut back by 6 bases and J by 16 bases. Germline CDR1 and CDR2: DFQATT and SNEGSKA (reference sequence). V usage is TRBV20-1 and J usage is TRBJ1-6; 8 bases are a match to TRBD1. The source is a woman aged 55-75 years with COVID-19, enrolled during active disease. The specimen sequenced was peripheral blood. The CDR3 DNA reads TGCAGTGCCCTGGGGGACAGGCTACTCCACTTT. Translated, it gives CSALGDRLLHF.